These 32 T cell receptor beta chains were sequenced from one sample in a study of neoadjuvant nivolumab and ipilimumab in lung cancer. Using immunoSEQ multiplex PCR, the repertoire was profiled, and TCRdb retains in-frame clones only, with some absent. The profile shows 3,000 to 4,500 clones, 88% of them singletons. The input for sequencing was adjacent normal lung tissue, taken after neoadjuvant nivolumab, alone or with ipilimumab, at or shortly before surgery. These receptors were collected from an adult with non-small cell lung cancer.

In this sample, this clone turned up a few times. The rearrangement links TRBV10-1 to TRBJ1-1, with TRBD1 matching 9 bases. Looked up from germline, CDR1 is WNHNN and CDR2 is SYGVQD (reference sequence). J lost 5 bases, V lost 4 bases, and 8 bases had no gene match. The CDR3 totals 15 residues. CDR3 nucleotides: TGCGCCAGCAGTGTATCAGGGACAGGGAGGACTGAAGCTTTCTTT. It yields the protein CASSVSGTGRTEAFF.

The chain employs TRBV9 and TRBJ2-3, with 8 bases that match TRBD2. Losses at the gene ends were 5 bases for V and 2 bases for J; bases not matched to a gene: 7. The germline CDR1 and CDR2 sequences are SGDLS and YYNGEE. This CDR3 has 15 residues. This CDR3 is CASSDSSGITDTQYF. CDR3 nucleotide sequence: TGTGCCAGCAGTGATAGTAGCGGGATCACAGATACGCAGTATTTT.

The rearrangement links TRBV7-2 to TRBJ2-6; D is perhaps TRBD1 (6 bases). Germline CDR1 and CDR2: SGHTA and FQGNSA. There are 15 residues in the CDR3. Trimming cost V 5 bases and J 0 bases, with 8 bases left between them. The CDR3 DNA is TGTGCCAGCAGCCAGGGGATCTCTGGGGCCAACGTCCTGACTTTC. Encoded protein: CASSQGISGANVLTF.

V is TRBV6-9 and J is TRBJ1-2; D is ambiguous. V shed 3 bases and J shed 6 bases, with 14 bases lying between them. This CDR3 contains 14 residues. Germline CDR1 and CDR2: MNHGY and SVAAGI. Written as DNA, the CDR3 is TGTGCCAGCAGTTACTCAGGCCAGGCCAATGGCTACACCTTC. It codes for CASSYSGQANGYTF.

The chain couples TRBV27 to TRBJ2-7; possibly TRBD2 for D (7 bases). Between the trimmed V and J ends, which lost 1 base and 2 bases, there was a span of 9 bases. This CDR3 is 14 amino acids long. Germline V lookup: CDR1 MNHEY, CDR2 SMNVEV (reference sequence). The CDR3 spells CASSLYGGPYEQYF. Here the CDR3 DNA reads TGTGCCAGCAGTTTATACGGGGGGCCCTACGAGCAGTACTTC.

The chain links TRBV27 to TRBJ2-7; 8 bases agree with TRBD1. The J segment lost 0 bases and the V segment lost 4 bases, leaving 8 bases of the junction unmatched. The CDR3 sequence is 16 residues long. Germline assignment: CDR1 MNHEY and CDR2 SMNVEV (reference sequence). CDR3 nucleotide sequence: TGTGCCAGCAGTTCCTATTGGACAGGGAGCTCCTACGAGCAGTACTTC. Protein: CASSSYWTGSSYEQYF.

The count of this clone is one. This chain joins TRBV28 and TRBJ2-3, with a possible D match to TRBD1 (5 bases). The germline V gene has CDR1 MDHEN and CDR2 SYDVKM. Deletions cut 9 bases from V and 2 bases from J, with 15 bases between. This CDR3 contains 14 residues. The CDR3 here is CASSDSLFTDTQYF. The CDR3 bases are TGTGCCAGTTCCGACAGCCTCTTCACAGATACGCAGTATTTT.

The rearrangement joins TRBV19 to TRBJ2-1; 10 positions match TRBD2. The CDR3 sequence is 18 residues long. V gave up 1 base and J gave up 0 bases; unmatched junction bases: 6. Germline V CDR1 and CDR2: LNHDA, SQIVND (reference sequence). The CDR3 DNA follows: TGTGCCAGTAGTATAGGACCTGCTAGCGGGAGCTCCTACAATGAGCAGTTCTTC. Translated, it gives CASSIGPASGSSYNEQFF.

The rearrangement joins TRBV7-2 to TRBJ1-2, with 7 positions matching TRBD1. The CDR3 runs 15 residues. With V trimmed by 4 bases and J by 2 bases, 7 bases remained unmatched. The V gene's germline CDR1 is SGHTA and CDR2 FQGNSA. The CDR3 loop reads CASSSGTVRNYGYTF. CDR3 bases: TGTGCCAGCAGCTCTGGGACAGTTAGGAACTATGGCTACACCTTC.

The rearrangement links TRBV28 to TRBJ1-2, with D possibly matching TRBD1 (6 bases). V was clipped by 6 bases and J by 8 bases, with 13 bases between them. CDR1 and CDR2 from the germline V gene are MDHEN and SYDVKM. The CDR3 consists of 12 residues. CDR3 DNA: TGTGCCAGCAGCCCGGGACATTTCGGCTACACCTTC. Its translation: CASSPGHFGYTF.

This clone has only one observation. The chain is built from TRBV9 and TRBJ1-3, with a tentative D call TRBD1 (6 bases). This CDR3 has 17 residues. The ends were cut back, 0 bases at V and 3 bases at J, with 16 bases in the middle. Germline values: CDR1 SGDLS, CDR2 YYNGEE. The CDR3: CASSVGQGLSYGNTIYF. In nucleotides, the CDR3 is TGTGCCAGCAGCGTAGGCCAGGGGTTAAGTTATGGAAACACCATATATTTT.

The chain joins TRBV28 to TRBJ1-2; TRBD1 might be the D (5 bases). This CDR3 comprises 11 residues. Germline values: CDR1 MDHEN, CDR2 SYDVKM. V lost 7 bases, J lost 2 bases, and 5 bases lay in between. DNA of the CDR3: TGTGCCAGCAAGGGGAACTATGGCTACACCTTC. Translation: CASKGNYGYTF.

The chain couples TRBV7-9 to TRBJ2-1; 7 bases match TRBD2. The V gene end was trimmed by 6 bases and the J gene end by 3 bases; junction bases not matched to a gene: 5. Germline-derived CDR1 and CDR2 are SEHNR and FQNEAQ (reference sequence). The CDR3 runs to 14 residues. CDR3 nucleotide sequence: TGTGCCAGCAGTGGACTAGACCTCTACAATGAGCAGTTCTTC. It specifies CASSGLDLYNEQFF. Filled out from reference TRBV7-9 and TRBJ2-1, the complete variable domain reads DTGVSQNPRHKITKRGQNVTFRCDPISEHNRLYWYRQTLGQGPEFLTYFQNEAQLEKSRLLSDRFSAERPKGSFSTLEIQRTEQGDSAMYLCASSGLDLYNEQFFGPGTRLTVL.

Judged by abundance, this clone is large. The chain carries TRBV27 and TRBJ1-2; 8 bases fit TRBD1. The CDR3 runs 14 residues. Per germline, CDR1 MNHEY and CDR2 SMNVEV (reference sequence). V shed 5 bases, J shed 0 bases, and the junction held 2 bases outside the gene matches. CDR3 amino acids: CASSIQGANYGYTF. CDR3 sequence (DNA): TGTGCCAGCAGTATACAGGGGGCTAACTATGGCTACACCTTC.

The V gene is TRBV4-1, the J gene TRBJ2-7; tentative D call: TRBD1 (5 bases). Trimming stripped 2 bases from V and 2 bases from J, with 7 bases between. The CDR3 spans 13 residues. CDR1 and CDR2 (germline): MGHRA, YSYEKL. CDR3 sequence (DNA): TGCGCCAGCAGCCAAACAGGCCCCTACGAGCAGTACTTC. This gives the protein CASSQTGPYEQYF.

In its sample, this clone was seen once. The chain employs TRBV5-1 and TRBJ1-1, with TRBD1 as a possible D gene (5 bases). V lost 4 bases, J lost 1 base, and 14 bases lay in between. Germline assignment: CDR1 SGHRS and CDR2 YFSETQ. This CDR3 has 15 residues. The CDR3: CASSPGGSSNTEAFF. CDR3 bases: TGCGCCAGCAGCCCGGGGGGGTCCTCGAACACTGAAGCTTTCTTT.

The chain combines TRBV6-5 with TRBJ1-3; the D is unclear. V dropped 0 bases and J dropped 2 bases, with 5 bases sitting between them. This CDR3 spans 14 amino acids. CDR1 MNHEY and CDR2 SVGAGI come from the germline V gene. Written as DNA, the CDR3 is TGTGCCAGCAGTTACTCAGGGCCTGGAAACACCATATATTTT. Protein product: CASSYSGPGNTIYF.

The chain joins TRBV28 to TRBJ1-2, with 9 bases lining up with TRBD1. Germline lookup yields CDR1 MDHEN and CDR2 SYDVKM. The CDR3 has 13 amino acids. Trimming removed 4 bases from V and 4 bases from J; junction bases left unmatched: 1. The CDR3 region is CASSSDRGYGYTF. The CDR3 DNA sequence: TGTGCCAGCAGTTCGGACAGGGGCTATGGCTACACCTTC.

Written as DNA, the CDR3 is TGCGCCAGCAGCTTATCAATGTCGGGAGAGCAGTACTTC. Protein sequence: CASSLSMSGEQYF. The rearrangement joins TRBV5-1 to TRBJ2-7; a possible D gene is TRBD2 (5 bases). V was pared by 2 bases and J by 7 bases, with 13 bases between. This CDR3 region has 13 residues. Germline assignment: CDR1 SGHRS and CDR2 YFSETQ.

This chain links TRBV9 with TRBJ2-7; the match to TRBD1 covers 10 bases. In germline, CDR1 is SGDLS, CDR2 YYNGEE. Trimming cost V 4 bases and J 1 base; bases outside gene matches: 2. This CDR3 region has 14 residues. CDR3 DNA sequence: TGTGCCAGCAGCCGGACAGGGGGATCCTACGAGCAGTACTTC. Protein: CASSRTGGSYEQYF. The full variable domain, with the rest looked up from reference TRBV9 and TRBJ2-7, is DSGVTQTPKHLITATGQRVTLRCSPRSGDLSVYWYQQSLDQGLQFLIQYYNGEERAKGNILERFSAQQFPDLHSELNLSSLELGDSALYFCASSRTGGSYEQYFGPGTRLTVT.

The chain carries TRBV6-5 and TRBJ2-2; weak D call: TRBD2 (6 bases). Deletions cut 0 bases from V and 5 bases from J, with 10 bases between. Germline assignment: CDR1 MNHEY and CDR2 SVGAGI. This CDR3 has 15 residues. CDR3 region: CASSYSGGSTGELFF. Here the CDR3 DNA reads TGTGCCAGCAGTTACTCAGGAGGGAGTACCGGGGAGCTGTTTTTT.

The genes are TRBV29-1 and TRBJ1-1, with a tentative D call TRBD1 (6 bases). The CDR3 extends over 14 amino acids. V dropped 6 bases and J dropped 0 bases, with 14 bases sitting between them. Germline V gene data show CDR1 as SQVTM and CDR2 as ANQGSEA. The CDR3 DNA reads as TGCAGCGTCCTACAGGGCCCGGTGAACACTGAAGCTTTCTTT. The encoded protein is CSVLQGPVNTEAFF.

The chain is built from TRBV12-2 and TRBJ2-4. TRBV12-2 represents a pseudogene. The CDR3 consists of 19 residues. The CDR3 region is CASRLRVPRSPIPKNIQYF. The CDR3 bases are TGTGCAAGTCGCTTACGGGTCCCCAGGTCTCCCATCCCCAAAAACATTCAGTACTTC.

V is TRBV5-4 and J is TRBJ2-3; no clear D. This CDR3 region has 14 residues. The V and J ends lost 0 bases and 2 bases respectively, with 7 bases between them. CDR1 is SGHNT and CDR2 is YYREEE in the germline V gene (reference sequence). The CDR3 DNA reads as TGTGCCAGCAGCTTGGTACCCCCCACAGATACGCAGTATTTT. Protein sequence: CASSLVPPTDTQYF.

V is TRBV6-6 and J is TRBJ2-7; TRBD1 matches at 8 bases. The CDR3 totals 15 residues. CDR1 is MNHNY and CDR2 is SVGAGI in the germline V gene (reference sequence). V trimming: 4 bases; J trimming: 6 bases; junction bases outside the gene matches: 11. CDR3 region: CASSSAGGVGREQYF. As DNA, the CDR3 is TGTGCCAGCAGTTCGGCAGGGGGCGTTGGTCGCGAGCAGTACTTC.

The rearrangement uses TRBV20-1 and TRBJ2-5, with D perhaps matching TRBD1 (5 bases). CDR3 length: 11 amino acids. Germline V gene data show CDR1 as DFQATT and CDR2 as SNEGSKA (reference sequence). The V end lost 7 bases, the J end lost 1 base, and 7 bases lay between the germline ends. The CDR3 here is CSVQGQETQYF. The CDR3 bases are TGCAGTGTCCAGGGCCAAGAGACCCAGTACTTC.

This chain links TRBV6-5 with TRBJ2-7, with 9 bases matching TRBD1. V was pared by 1 base and J by 6 bases, with 4 bases of the junction left unmatched. Germline V gene data show CDR1 as MNHEY and CDR2 as SVGAGI. There are 14 residues in the CDR3. CDR3 nucleotide sequence: TGTGCCAGCAGTTACTACAGGGGGCGAGGCGAGCAGTACTTC. Translating gives CASSYYRGRGEQYF.

This chain joins TRBV28 and TRBJ2-7; no firm D call. The CDR3 contains 15 residues. CDR1 and CDR2 (germline): MDHEN, SYDVKM. V lost 4 bases and J 0 bases, leaving 13 bases between the germline ends. CDR3 in DNA: TGTGCCAGCAGTTCCCGCCAGCCGTACTCCTACGAGCAGTACTTC. It is translated as CASSSRQPYSYEQYF.

This chain links TRBV2 with TRBJ2-7, with 8 bases fitting TRBD1. Trimming took 7 bases from V and 2 from J; bases not matched to a gene: 4. This CDR3 comprises 13 residues. Germline V lookup: CDR1 SNHLY, CDR2 FYNNEI. The CDR3 coding sequence is TGTGCCAGCACAGGGACAGGAACCTACGAGCAGTACTTC. It translates to CASTGTGTYEQYF.

The chain combines TRBV18 with TRBJ1-1, with D perhaps matching TRBD1 (6 bases). V was trimmed by 0 bases and J by 2 bases, leaving 10 bases between them. The V gene's germline CDR1 is KGHSH and CDR2 LQKENI. This CDR3 region has 15 residues. As DNA, the CDR3 is TGTGCCAGCTCACCACCAGGGGGGATTAACACTGAAGCTTTCTTT. Translated, it gives CASSPPGGINTEAFF.

This clone showed up just a few times. The rearrangement links TRBV7-2 to TRBJ1-5, with no clear D. The germline V gene encodes CDR1 SGHTA and CDR2 FQGNSA. CDR3 length equals 15 residues. V was pared by 1 base and J by 1 base, with 8 bases between. This chain's CDR3 is CASSLGRPSNQPQHF. In nucleotides, the CDR3 is TGTGCCAGCAGCTTAGGGCGGCCGAGCAATCAGCCCCAGCATTTT.

This chain uses TRBV7-3 with TRBJ2-1; 12 bases match TRBD2. The germline gives CDR1 SGHTA, CDR2 FQGTGA. The CDR3 is 16 amino acids. V shed 4 bases, J shed 6 bases, and the junction held 7 bases outside the gene matches. The CDR3 DNA follows: TGTGCCAGCAGCTCCCCTCTAGCGGGAGGGGGCAATGAGCAGTTCTTC. Its translation: CASSSPLAGGGNEQFF.